The 32 T cell receptor beta chains reported below all come from one sample, sequenced in a study of persistence of HIV-infected CD4 T cells (TCRdb year 2020). These receptors lack a known antigen. The immunoSEQ hsTCRB assay version 4, run in survey mode, was used to sequence TCRbeta repertoires from genomic DNA. The table was pulled from immuneACCESS by TCRdb, which kept in-frame rearrangements only. Such tables lose some clones; where checked, under half of the loss comes from unresolved V genes, and the rest has no known cause. Counted in this sample were about 64,000 clones; approximately 75% of them appeared once. Of the sample, approximately 1.7% falls within the top ten clones. This specimen's treatment or condition label, interpreted: suppressive antiretroviral therapy. A pool of overlapping 15-mer peptides from HIV-1 Gag, at 1 ug per peptide per mL, was used to stimulate the cells. Nonresponding CD40L-negative CD69-negative CD45RO-high memory CD4+ T cells were sorted as memory populations depleted of antigen-responding cells.

This sample comprised CD4+ T cells sorted from PBMCs after roughly 20-hour stimulation, obtained from a patient who received antiretroviral therapy. What the cell subset or site label conveys for this sample: CD40L-CD69- CD45RO-high memory CD4 T cells not responding to Gag peptides. All receptors derive from an adult man with HIV who was CMV-seropositive.

This chain connects TRBV6-5 to TRBJ2-4; the D is unclear. CDR1 MNHEY and CDR2 SVGAGI come from the germline V gene. Trimming stripped 4 bases from V and 5 bases from J, with 6 bases between. This CDR3 region has 12 residues. The CDR3 here is CASSFRQNIQYF. The CDR3 nucleotides read TGTGCCAGCAGTTTCCGACAAAACATTCAGTACTTC.

The rearrangement uses TRBV7-9 and TRBJ1-1; 8 positions agree with TRBD1. The J segment lost 5 bases and the V segment lost 5 bases, leaving 4 bases of the junction unmatched. The germline CDR1 and CDR2 sequences are SEHNR and FQNEAQ (reference sequence). The CDR3 has 13 amino acids. This CDR3 is CASSLQGGTEAFF. The DNA of the CDR3 is TGTGCCAGCAGCCTACAGGGGGGTACTGAAGCTTTCTTT.

The chain links TRBV6-5 to TRBJ2-6; D is uncertain. The CDR3 is 14 residues long. From germline, CDR1 is MNHEY and CDR2 SVGAGI. V lost 5 bases and J 3 bases, leaving 8 bases between the germline ends. The CDR3 DNA is TGTGCCAGCAGTCCCGGGTTTGGGGCCAACGTCCTGACTTTC. The encoded protein is CASSPGFGANVLTF.

J is TRBJ1-4 and V is TRBV12-3 or TRBV12-4; no definite D call. The CDR3 length is 13 residues. Trimming removed 6 bases at V and 1 base at J, with 6 bases between. CDR3 region: CASSLKTNEKLFF. CDR3 coding DNA: TGTGCCAGCAGCCTAAAAACTAATGAAAAACTGTTTTTT.

This chain joins TRBV5-6 and TRBJ1-6, with D perhaps TRBD1 (6 bases). Between the trimmed V and J ends, which lost 4 bases and 8 bases, there was a span of 16 bases. Germline-derived CDR1 and CDR2 are SGHDT and YYEEEE. The length of the CDR3 is 15 residues. The CDR3 loop reads CASSPGAGTYSPLHF. The CDR3 DNA follows: TGTGCCAGCAGCCCCGGGGCCGGGACATATTCACCCCTCCACTTT.

The chain combines TRBV7-9 with TRBJ1-4, with TRBD1 matching over 7 bases. Germline V gene sequence: CDR1 SEHNR, CDR2 FQNEAQ (reference sequence). The CDR3 totals 13 residues. The V gene end was trimmed by 5 bases and the J gene end by 5 bases; junction bases not matched to a gene: 2. The CDR3 is CASSLQGNEKLFF. The CDR3 DNA follows: TGTGCCAGCAGCCTACAGGGGAATGAAAAACTGTTTTTT.

The chain recombines TRBV15 with TRBJ1-1, with a tentative D call TRBD1 (6 bases). Germline CDR1 LNHNV, CDR2 YYDKDF (reference sequence). The CDR3 totals 14 residues. The ends were cut back, 3 bases at V and 1 base at J, with 9 bases in the middle. CDR3 region: CATSSQGWNTEAFF. In DNA, the CDR3 is TGTGCCACCAGCAGCCAGGGGTGGAACACTGAAGCTTTCTTT.

V gene TRBV19 combines with J gene TRBJ1-1; D is ambiguous. The CDR3 is 14 residues long. Trimming left V 1 base short and J 9 bases short, with 15 bases between. Looked up from germline, CDR1 is LNHDA and CDR2 is SQIVND (reference sequence). The CDR3 loop reads CASSIAASNRKAFF. DNA of the CDR3: TGTGCCAGTAGTATAGCCGCGAGCAACCGAAAAGCTTTCTTT.

This sequence joins TRBV6-5 and TRBJ1-4; D perhaps matches TRBD1 (6 bases). The germline CDR1 and CDR2 sequences are MNHEY and SVGAGI. CDR3 length: 15 residues. The germline V and J ends were trimmed by 0 bases and 8 bases, with 13 bases remaining between them. CDR3 DNA: TGTGCCAGCAGTTACTCGCCAGGGGCGGGGGAAAAACTGTTTTTT. It translates to CASSYSPGAGEKLFF.

V is TRBV3-1 (or the pseudogene TRBV3-2) and J is TRBJ2-1; D unclear. Trimming pared 3 bases from V and 0 bases from J, leaving 12 bases between. The CDR3 is made up of 16 amino acids. The germline gives CDR1 LGHDT, CDR2 YNNKEL (reference sequence). The CDR3 reads CASSHPGLSSYNEQFF. As DNA, the CDR3 is TGTGCCAGCAGCCATCCAGGCTTGAGCTCCTACAATGAGCAGTTCTTC.

This clone came up a few times. The chain has TRBV6-5 and TRBJ1-5; tentative D call: TRBD1 (5 bases). Trimming took 6 bases from V and 7 from J, leaving 16 bases between them. Germline CDR1 MNHEY, CDR2 SVGAGI. This CDR3 has 14 amino acids. This CDR3 reads CASSAGGSGQPQHF. The CDR3 nucleotides read TGTGCCAGCAGCGCCGGGGGGTCGGGGCAGCCCCAGCATTTT.

The chain employs TRBV9 and TRBJ2-3, with 9 bases lining up with TRBD2. The CDR3 runs 15 residues. The V gene's germline CDR1 is SGDLS and CDR2 YYNGEE. Trimming took 0 bases from V and 5 from J; bases not matched to a gene: 4. CDR3 sequence reads: CASSVGRGGRDTQYF. In DNA form, the CDR3 reads TGTGCCAGCAGCGTAGGGCGGGGGGGCCGAGATACGCAGTATTTT.

In this sample, this clone turned up a few times. The rearrangement joins TRBV6-5 to TRBJ2-1; D is ambiguous. Trimming took off 6 bases at V and 4 bases at J, with 13 bases between the two ends. CDR3 length: 14 amino acids. Germline lookup yields CDR1 MNHEY and CDR2 SVGAGI. The chain's CDR3 is CASRTEHLYNEQFF. CDR3 DNA: TGTGCCAGCAGGACGGAGCATTTATACAATGAGCAGTTCTTC.

The V and J genes are TRBV6-6 and TRBJ1-1; 9 bases align to TRBD1. The CDR3 covers 15 residues. V lost 1 base, J lost 6 bases, and 6 bases stayed unmatched. Germline assignment: CDR1 MNHNY and CDR2 SVGAGI (reference sequence). The CDR3 is CASSYFWDREAEAFF. In nucleotides, the CDR3 is TGTGCCAGCAGTTACTTTTGGGACAGGGAGGCTGAAGCTTTCTTT.

This CDR3 reads CATSRDSNRGLAEAFF. In DNA, the CDR3 is TGTGCCACCAGCAGAGATAGTAACAGGGGGTTAGCTGAAGCTTTCTTT. This rearrangement joins TRBV15 to TRBJ1-1; TRBD1 matches 8 bases. The CDR3 totals 16 residues. Unmatched junction bases numbered 9, after V lost 0 bases and J lost 6 bases. The germline V gene has CDR1 LNHNV and CDR2 YYDKDF (reference sequence).

The chain carries TRBV5-1 and TRBJ2-7; TRBD1 matches 9 bases. The CDR3 extends over 14 amino acids. Germline V gene sequence: CDR1 SGHRS, CDR2 YFSETQ. The ends lost 0 bases at V and 6 bases at J; junction bases unmatched: 4. CDR3: CASSLGTGDSEQYF. In DNA, the CDR3 is TGCGCCAGCAGCTTGGGGACAGGGGACAGCGAGCAGTACTTC.

The chain combines TRBV18 with TRBJ1-5; D possibly corresponds to TRBD1 (5 bases). Looked up from germline, CDR1 is KGHSH and CDR2 is LQKENI. Trimming left V 8 bases short and J 4 bases short, with 12 bases between. This CDR3 is built from 13 residues. CDR3 protein: CASNLGANQPQHF. In nucleotides, the CDR3 is TGTGCCAGCAACCTCGGGGCGAATCAGCCCCAGCATTTT.

The J gene is TRBJ2-1, the V gene TRBV27; D assignment may be TRBD1 or TRBD2 (5 bases each). This CDR3 comprises 16 residues. V was cut by 5 bases and J by 1 base, with 15 bases left in between. Germline V CDR1 and CDR2: MNHEY, SMNVEV (reference sequence). The CDR3 protein is CASSLAPGRSYNEQFF. CDR3 nucleotide sequence: TGTGCCAGCAGTCTCGCACCGGGACGGTCCTACAATGAGCAGTTCTTC.

The CDR3 protein is CASSYRMNTEAFF. CDR3 sequence (DNA): TGTGCCAGCAGTTATCGTATGAACACTGAAGCTTTCTTT. The chain uses TRBV28 and TRBJ1-1; no clear D. CDR3 length equals 13 residues. Deletions cut 4 bases from V and 0 bases from J, with 6 bases between. Per germline, CDR1 MDHEN and CDR2 SYDVKM.

V gene TRBV5-1 combines with J gene TRBJ2-2; possible D gene TRBD2, 6 bases. The CDR3 covers 14 residues. CDR1 and CDR2 from the germline V gene are SGHRS and YFSETQ. Trimming removed 5 bases from V and 5 bases from J, with 13 bases in between. CDR3 protein: CASRVRGRTGELFF. The CDR3 nucleotides read TGCGCCAGCAGAGTGAGAGGGAGGACCGGGGAGCTGTTTTTT.

The chain recombines TRBV2 with TRBJ1-4; maybe TRBD1 (5 bases). Trimming stripped 5 bases from V and 0 bases from J, with 13 bases between. Germline assignment: CDR1 SNHLY and CDR2 FYNNEI. The CDR3 runs to 16 residues. The DNA of the CDR3 is TGTGCCAGCAGTTTCCGACAGATTGCAACTAATGAAAAACTGTTTTTT. Translation: CASSFRQIATNEKLFF.

The rearrangement links TRBV24-1 to TRBJ2-7, with D tentatively TRBD2 (5 bases). Trimming took 4 bases from V and 7 from J, leaving 16 bases between them. Germline values: CDR1 KGHDR, CDR2 SFDVKD. The CDR3 totals 14 residues. The CDR3 here is CATSDRGSRREQYF. The CDR3 coding sequence is TGTGCCACCAGTGACAGAGGGTCCAGGCGGGAGCAGTACTTC.

This sequence joins TRBV2 and TRBJ2-3; 8 bases are a match to TRBD2. V lost 4 bases to trimming and J lost 0 bases; unmatched junction nucleotides: 6. There are 16 residues in the CDR3. The germline V gene encodes CDR1 SNHLY and CDR2 FYNNEI. CDR3 protein: CASSVERLASTDTQYF. CDR3 DNA sequence: TGTGCCAGCAGTGTGGAGAGACTAGCGAGCACAGATACGCAGTATTTT.

V is TRBV3-1 (or the pseudogene TRBV3-2) and J is TRBJ1-4, with D perhaps matching TRBD1 (6 bases). This CDR3 contains 15 residues. Trimming removed 0 bases from V and 8 bases from J, with 13 bases in between. The germline gives CDR1 LGHDT, CDR2 YNNKEL (reference sequence). The CDR3 DNA is TGTGCCAGCAGCCAAGAAGAGGGGGTAGGGGAAAAACTGTTTTTT. Its protein is CASSQEEGVGEKLFF.

The chain uses TRBV19 and TRBJ2-2; 11 bases are a match to TRBD1. V trimming: 1 base; J trimming: 5 bases; junction bases outside the gene matches: 9. Per germline, CDR1 LNHDA and CDR2 SQIVND (reference sequence). The length of the CDR3 is 18 residues. CDR3 region: CASSIGLGTGGRTGELFF. The CDR3, as DNA: TGTGCCAGTAGTATAGGTCTGGGGACAGGGGGAAGAACCGGGGAGCTGTTTTTT.

V usage is TRBV9 and J usage is TRBJ2-2; possible D gene TRBD2, 5 bases. This CDR3 region has 16 residues. V dropped 0 bases and J dropped 4 bases, with 13 bases sitting between them. CDR1 is SGDLS, CDR2 YYNGEE, per germline. Written as DNA, the CDR3 is TGTGCCAGCAGCGTAGGAGGGTTATCTGGCACCGGGGAGCTGTTTTTT. It codes for CASSVGGLSGTGELFF.

This clone appeared once. CDR3 in DNA: TGTGCCAGCAGGGGGACAGGCCAAACGGGTGGCTACACCTTC. Its protein is CASRGTGQTGGYTF. The rearrangement joins TRBV6-4 to TRBJ1-2, with 8 bases aligning to TRBD1. The CDR3 extends over 14 amino acids. Germline V lookup: CDR1 MRHNA, CDR2 SNTAGT. V trimming: 6 bases; J trimming: 7 bases; junction bases outside the gene matches: 10.

This clone is classed as medium-sized. This chain joins TRBV6-6 and TRBJ1-1; D unclear. The CDR3 is made up of 12 amino acids. Germline V CDR1 and CDR2: MNHNY, SVGAGI (reference sequence). The V gene lost 10 bases and the J gene lost 7 bases, with 16 bases spanning the gap. The CDR3 loop is CATKGEFNEAFF. CDR3 nucleotide sequence: TGTGCCACTAAGGGCGAGTTTAATGAAGCTTTCTTT.

This clone was counted ten times or more. V usage is TRBV3-1 (or the pseudogene TRBV3-2) and J usage is TRBJ2-1; maybe TRBD1 (6 bases). Germline V lookup: CDR1 LGHDT, CDR2 YNNKEL (reference sequence). V was pared by 4 bases and J by 13 bases, with 23 bases between. The CDR3 has 15 residues. The CDR3 reads CASSRTSSPRTEQFF. In DNA, the CDR3 is TGTGCCAGCAGCCGAACCTCTTCACCGAGGACAGAACAGTTCTTC.

This chain joins TRBV24-1 and TRBJ1-2; D gene uncertain. V lost 7 bases and J lost 8, with 13 bases in between. Germline values: CDR1 KGHDR, CDR2 SFDVKD. The CDR3 sequence is 12 residues long. CDR3 region: CATSGFVGGYTF. As DNA, the CDR3 is TGTGCCACCAGCGGCTTTGTAGGGGGCTACACCTTC.

The rearrangement joins TRBV2 to TRBJ1-5; the D gene is possibly TRBD1 (5 bases). Germline V lookup: CDR1 SNHLY, CDR2 FYNNEI. Trimming stripped 6 bases from V and 1 base from J, with 13 bases between. The CDR3 has 15 residues. CDR3 protein: CASRGEVVSNQPQHF. In DNA, the CDR3 is TGTGCCAGCAGGGGGGAGGTTGTGAGCAATCAGCCCCAGCATTTT.

This chain links TRBV28 with TRBJ1-2; D gene unclear. The CDR3 spans 12 residues. V dropped 6 bases and J dropped 8 bases, with 13 bases sitting between them. Germline lookup yields CDR1 MDHEN and CDR2 SYDVKM. The chain's CDR3 is CASRTYMTGYTF. In DNA form, the CDR3 reads TGTGCCAGCAGAACCTACATGACGGGCTACACCTTC.